This T cell receptor (beta chain) was identified in a study of CD8 T cells in ankylosing spondylitis. A quantitative 5'-RACE method, one with molecular barcodes, was used to make TCR beta libraries. TCRdb re-derived calls from the 5' RACE reads in MiXCR, one entry per CDR3 protein. The table has 450,000 to 550,000 distinct CDR3 sequences, approximately 5.3% seen once. Whole-study findings and limits: Seemingly characteristic of ankylosing spondylitis blood was a TCR beta motif consisting of 7 or 8 highly homologous variants. There were earlier reports of some motif variants in reactive arthritis synovial fluid and blood.

This CDR3 has 16 residues. The germline CDR1 and CDR2 sequences are DFQATT and SNEGSKA (reference sequence). J lost 2 bases, V lost 0 bases, and 7 bases had no gene match. With regard to this clonotype: The antigen remains undetermined.

This TCR was sampled from a male donor with ankylosing spondylitis. The V gene is TRBV20-1, the J gene TRBJ2-3; 8 bases agree with TRBD2. The source material was blood, either unsorted or a sorted T cell fraction (not recorded which). Here the CDR3 DNA reads TGCAGTGCTAGAGACCCGGTAGCGGGGCACACAGATACGCAGTATTTT. Protein product: CSARDPVAGHTDTQYF.